The 11 T cell receptor beta chains reported below all come from one sample, sequenced in a study of T cell repertoires in cytomegalovirus infection. These receptors have no known antigen. TCRdb used MiXCR to reprocess the reads, holding one entry per CDR3 protein. The table lists roughly 90,000 distinct CDR3 sequences, 25% to 30% of them singletons. The sample here was CD8+ T cells from cultured PBMCs, taken from culture after CMV antigen stimulation. Receptors were obtained from a human donor in good health (CMV status not recorded). Some clones in this sample may be carry-over from other donors' samples.

This rearrangement joins TRBV5-4 to TRBJ1-2; a possible D gene is TRBD1 (6 bases). Trimming stripped 4 bases from V and 11 bases from J, with 12 bases between. Germline assignment: CDR1 SGHNT and CDR2 YYREEE (reference sequence). This CDR3 has 11 amino acids. In DNA, the CDR3 is TGTGCCAGCAGCCGGGTGGGACATTACACCTTC. It yields the protein CASSRVGHYTF.

This chain connects TRBV7-9 to TRBJ2-3; 7 nucleotides line up with TRBD2. The germline V gene encodes CDR1 SEHNR and CDR2 FQNEAQ (reference sequence). This CDR3 is built from 16 residues. The junction had 6 bases not matched to a gene; V was cut back by 1 base and J by 2 bases. The CDR3 loop reads CASSLGPGLTTDTQYF. CDR3 sequence (DNA): TGTGCCAGCAGCTTAGGCCCGGGACTAACCACAGATACGCAGTATTTT. The variable domain in full, with the rest retrieved from reference TRBV7-9 and TRBJ2-3, is DTGVSQNPRHKITKRGQNVTFRCDPISEHNRLYWYRQTLGQGPEFLTYFQNEAQLEKSRLLSDRFSAERPKGSFSTLEIQRTEQGDSAMYLCASSLGPGLTTDTQYFGPGTRLTVL.

This clonotype was observed at least ten times. V usage is TRBV7-6 and J usage is TRBJ1-6; no definite D call. CDR1 and CDR2 (germline): SGHVS, FNYEAQ. The CDR3 runs 14 residues. V lost 6 bases to trimming and J lost 12 bases, with 18 bases between them. The CDR3 here is CASSPLRQPEPLHF. Here the CDR3 DNA reads TGTGCCAGCAGTCCCCTCAGGCAGCCGGAACCCCTCCACTTT.

This clonotype was recorded a few times. The chain is built from TRBV28 and TRBJ1-1; possible D gene TRBD1, 5 bases. This CDR3 has 14 amino acids. The V end lost 1 base, the J end lost 4 bases, and 10 bases lay between the germline ends. Germline-derived CDR1 and CDR2 are MDHEN and SYDVKM. The CDR3 bases are TGTGCCAGCAGTTTATCAGGGCGTAGCACTGAAGCTTTCTTT. Translating gives CASSLSGRSTEAFF.

This clonotype was observed at least ten times. The chain combines TRBV12-3 or TRBV12-4 with TRBJ2-4; 8 bases line up with TRBD2. The V and J ends lost 3 bases and 4 bases, in that order; junction bases with no gene match: 17. The CDR3 is made up of 19 amino acids. In DNA, the CDR3 is TGTGCCAGCAGTTTTCTAGACGTTACGGGGGGGGCCTGGAAAAACATTCAGTACTTC. This sequence encodes CASSFLDVTGGAWKNIQYF.

This clonotype has more than one count but fewer than ten. One end of the junction fails to match germline, which may point to a read error. V and J are TRBV4-1 and TRBJ1-3; TRBD1 matches 8 bases. The CDR3 consists of 16 residues. Germline CDR1 and CDR2: MGHRA and YSYEKL. The CDR3 nucleotides are TGTGCCAGCAGCCAAGATCAGGGGGCGCAGGGAAACACCATATATTTT. This gives the protein CASSQDQGAQGNTIYF.

The rearrangement links TRBV12-3 or TRBV12-4 to TRBJ2-3; 7 bases fit TRBD2. The CDR3 runs to 13 residues. The trim removed 6 bases at V and 1 base at J, leaving 1 base unmatched. This CDR3 reads CASSSGGTDTQYF. As DNA, the CDR3 is TGTGCCAGCAGCAGCGGGGGCACAGATACGCAGTATTTT.

This rearrangement joins TRBV2 to TRBJ2-5; possible D gene TRBD2, 5 bases. Germline-derived CDR1 and CDR2 are SNHLY and FYNNEI. CDR3 length: 12 amino acids. Trimming cost V 7 bases and J 4 bases, with 10 bases left between them. CDR3 sequence reads: CASNDYTETQYF. In nucleotides, the CDR3 is TGTGCCAGCAACGACTACACAGAGACCCAGTACTTC.

This clonotype was seen many times. The rearrangement links TRBV4-1 to TRBJ2-7; D possibly corresponds to TRBD2 (5 bases). The CDR3 runs 13 residues. Per the germline V gene, CDR1 is MGHRA and CDR2 is YSYEKL. V lost 4 bases and J lost 4, with 11 bases in between. The CDR3 spells CASSLTDSYEQYF. CDR3 bases: TGCGCCAGCAGCCTCACGGACTCGTACGAGCAGTACTTC.

This clonotype was detected only a few times. This sequence joins TRBV28 and TRBJ2-6; D not certain. This CDR3 has 15 residues. V was clipped by 3 bases and J by 0 bases, with 6 bases between them. Germline values: CDR1 MDHEN, CDR2 SYDVKM. The CDR3 sequence is CASSFGISGANVLTF. The CDR3 DNA sequence: TGTGCCAGCAGTTTTGGTATCTCTGGGGCCAACGTCCTGACTTTC.

The chain links TRBV5-1 to TRBJ1-1; no definite D call. This CDR3 is built from 15 residues. Germline V gene data show CDR1 as SGHRS and CDR2 as YFSETQ. Trimming took 6 bases from V and 0 from J, leaving 15 bases between them. DNA of the CDR3: TGCGCCAGCAACCCTTCGAGTTTGGTGAACACTGAAGCTTTCTTT. Its translation: CASNPSSLVNTEAFF.